This T cell receptor (beta chain) was identified in a study of control samples from healthy donors and cancer patients. TCRdb's copy holds only in-frame clones and misses some; the assay was immunoSEQ multiplex PCR. The sample carries around 100,000 clones, about 89% recorded once. This CDR3 contains 17 residues. The germline gives CDR1 SGHNT, CDR2 YYREEE (reference sequence). Unmatched junction bases numbered 3, after V lost 4 bases and J lost 0 bases. The specimen sequenced was blood. The V call is TRBV5-4, the J call TRBJ2-1; TRBD2 aligns across 14 bases. This sequence was found in a man aged 25 to 40 in good health. Here the CDR3 DNA reads TGTGCCAGCAGCGCGGGACTAGCGGGGGACTCCTACAATGAGCAGTTCTTC. This sequence encodes CASSAGLAGDSYNEQFF.